The entry that follows covers one TCR beta chain sequence. At the DNA level, this CDR3 is encoded by other sequences in the same sample as well. These data are taken from a study of shared clonotypes between healthy human individuals. V gave up 5 bases and J gave up 6 bases, with 19 bases separating them. This CDR3 is built from 15 residues. Germline V gives CDR1 LNHDA, CDR2 SQIVND (reference sequence). The repertoire was sequenced with immunoSEQ multiplex PCR; TCRdb's copy has only in-frame clones and lacks some. The table lists about a million clones, approximately 72% of them singletons, with 1.4% to 1.5% in the top ten.

The specimen was memory CD4+ T cells sorted from blood. Documented subset: CD45RA-negative fraction. This clonotype originated in a man aged 18 to 35 in good health. The genes are TRBV19 and TRBJ1-2; tentative D call: TRBD1 (6 bases). CDR3 in amino acids: CASSPSGGHRNGYTF. The CDR3 DNA is TGTGCCAGTAGTCCAAGTGGGGGACACCGTAATGGCTACACCTTC.